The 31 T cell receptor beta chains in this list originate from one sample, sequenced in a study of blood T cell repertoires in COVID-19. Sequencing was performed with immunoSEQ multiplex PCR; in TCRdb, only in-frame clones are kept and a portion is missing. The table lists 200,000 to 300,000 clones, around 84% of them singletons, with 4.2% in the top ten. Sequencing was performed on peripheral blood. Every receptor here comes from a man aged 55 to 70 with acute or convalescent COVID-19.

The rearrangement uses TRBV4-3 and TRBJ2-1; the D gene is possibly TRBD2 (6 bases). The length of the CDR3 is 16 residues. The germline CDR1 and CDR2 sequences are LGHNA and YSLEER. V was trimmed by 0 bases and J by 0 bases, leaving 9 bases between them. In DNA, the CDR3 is TGCGCCAGCAGCCAAGATGGCGGGAACTCCTACAATGAGCAGTTCTTC. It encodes CASSQDGGNSYNEQFF.

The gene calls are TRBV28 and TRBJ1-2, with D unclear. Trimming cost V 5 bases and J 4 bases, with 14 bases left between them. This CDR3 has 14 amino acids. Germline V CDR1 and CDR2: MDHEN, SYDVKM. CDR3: CASSPRVGSYGYTF. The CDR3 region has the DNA TGTGCCAGCAGTCCCCGGGTAGGGAGCTATGGCTACACCTTC.

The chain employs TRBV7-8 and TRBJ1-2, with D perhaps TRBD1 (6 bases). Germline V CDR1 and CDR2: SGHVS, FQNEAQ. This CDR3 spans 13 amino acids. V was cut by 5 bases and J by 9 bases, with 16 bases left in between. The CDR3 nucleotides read TGTGCCAGCAGCCCCGACAGGTTAGGTAGCTACACCTTC. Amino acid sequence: CASSPDRLGSYTF.

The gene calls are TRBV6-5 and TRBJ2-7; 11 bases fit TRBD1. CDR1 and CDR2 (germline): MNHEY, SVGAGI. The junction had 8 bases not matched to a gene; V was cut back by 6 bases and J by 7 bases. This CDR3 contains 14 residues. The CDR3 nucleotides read TGTGCCAGCAGACCGGGACAGGGGGGAAGAGAGCAGTACTTC. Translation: CASRPGQGGREQYF.

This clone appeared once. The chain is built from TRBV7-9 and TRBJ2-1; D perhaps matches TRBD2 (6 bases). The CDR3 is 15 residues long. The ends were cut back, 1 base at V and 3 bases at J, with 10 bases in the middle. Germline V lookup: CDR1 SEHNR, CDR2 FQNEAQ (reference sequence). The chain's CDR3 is CASSLEAGNYNEQFF. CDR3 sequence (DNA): TGTGCCAGCAGCTTAGAGGCGGGGAACTACAATGAGCAGTTCTTC.

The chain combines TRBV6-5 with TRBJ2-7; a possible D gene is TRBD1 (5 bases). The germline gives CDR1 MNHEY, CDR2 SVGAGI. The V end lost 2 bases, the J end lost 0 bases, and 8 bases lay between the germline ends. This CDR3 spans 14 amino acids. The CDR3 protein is CASSYGAASYEQYF. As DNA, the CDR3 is TGTGCCAGCAGTTACGGGGCAGCCTCCTACGAGCAGTACTTC.

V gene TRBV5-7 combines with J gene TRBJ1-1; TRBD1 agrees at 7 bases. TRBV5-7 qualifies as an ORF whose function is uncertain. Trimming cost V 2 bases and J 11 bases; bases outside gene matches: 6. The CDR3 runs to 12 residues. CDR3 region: CASSLPGTAAFF. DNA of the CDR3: TGTGCCAGCAGCTTACCCGGGACAGCGGCTTTCTTT.

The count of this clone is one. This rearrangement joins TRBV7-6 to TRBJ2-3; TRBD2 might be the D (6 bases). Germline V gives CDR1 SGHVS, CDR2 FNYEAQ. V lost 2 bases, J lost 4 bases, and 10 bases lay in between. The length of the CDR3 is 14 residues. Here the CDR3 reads CASSLLLAADTQYF. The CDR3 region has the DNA TGTGCCAGCAGCTTACTACTAGCCGCAGATACGCAGTATTTT.

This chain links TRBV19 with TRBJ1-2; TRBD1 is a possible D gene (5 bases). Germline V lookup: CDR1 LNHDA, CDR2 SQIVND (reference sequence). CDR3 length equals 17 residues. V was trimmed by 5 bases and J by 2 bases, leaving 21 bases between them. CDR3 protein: CASSPAGRSLRNYGYTF. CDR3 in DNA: TGTGCCAGTAGTCCGGCAGGGCGATCCTTACGCAACTATGGCTACACCTTC.

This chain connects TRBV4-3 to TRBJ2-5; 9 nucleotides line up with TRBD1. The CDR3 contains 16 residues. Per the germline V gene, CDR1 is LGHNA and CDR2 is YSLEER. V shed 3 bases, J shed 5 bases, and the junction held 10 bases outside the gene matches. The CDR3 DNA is TGCGCCAGCAGCCAGACCTGGACAGGGGACCGCGAGACCCAGTACTTC. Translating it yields CASSQTWTGDRETQYF.

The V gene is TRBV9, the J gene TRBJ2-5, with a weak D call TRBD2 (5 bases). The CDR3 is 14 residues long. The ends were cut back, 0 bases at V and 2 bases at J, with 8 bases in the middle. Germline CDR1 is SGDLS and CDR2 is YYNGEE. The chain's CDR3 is CASSVAGGQETQYF. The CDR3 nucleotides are TGTGCCAGCAGCGTAGCTGGCGGGCAAGAGACCCAGTACTTC.

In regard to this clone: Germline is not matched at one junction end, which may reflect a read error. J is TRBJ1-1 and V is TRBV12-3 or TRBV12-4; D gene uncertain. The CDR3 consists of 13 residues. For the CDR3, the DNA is TGTGCCAGCAGTTTGGCGGAGGGCTCCCATCCTGAATTT. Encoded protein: CASSLAEGSHPEF.

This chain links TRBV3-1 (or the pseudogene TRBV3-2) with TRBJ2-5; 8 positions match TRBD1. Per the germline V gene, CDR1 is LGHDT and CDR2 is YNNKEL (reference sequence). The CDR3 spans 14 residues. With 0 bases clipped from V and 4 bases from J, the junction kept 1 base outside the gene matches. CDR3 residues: CASSQDDRGETQYF. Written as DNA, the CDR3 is TGTGCCAGCAGCCAAGATGACAGGGGAGAGACCCAGTACTTC.

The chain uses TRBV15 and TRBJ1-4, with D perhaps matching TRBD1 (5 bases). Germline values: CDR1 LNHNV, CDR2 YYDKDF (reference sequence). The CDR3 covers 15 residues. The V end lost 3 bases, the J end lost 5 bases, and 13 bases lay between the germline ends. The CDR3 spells CATSSPGLGNEKLFF. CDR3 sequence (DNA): TGTGCCACCAGCAGCCCAGGGTTAGGGAATGAAAAACTGTTTTTT. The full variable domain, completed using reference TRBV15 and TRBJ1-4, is DAMVIQNPRYQVTQFGKPVTLSCSQTLNHNVMYWYQQKSSQAPKLLFHYYDKDFNNEADTPDNFQSRRPNTSFCFLDIRSPGLGDTAMYLCATSSPGLGNEKLFFGSGTQLSVL.

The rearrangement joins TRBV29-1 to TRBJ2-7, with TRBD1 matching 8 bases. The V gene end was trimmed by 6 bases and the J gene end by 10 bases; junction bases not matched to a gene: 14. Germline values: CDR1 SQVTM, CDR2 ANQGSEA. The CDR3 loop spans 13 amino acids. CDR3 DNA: TGCAGCGTCAAGCGGACAGGGAGCGTAGTACAGTACTTC. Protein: CSVKRTGSVVQYF.

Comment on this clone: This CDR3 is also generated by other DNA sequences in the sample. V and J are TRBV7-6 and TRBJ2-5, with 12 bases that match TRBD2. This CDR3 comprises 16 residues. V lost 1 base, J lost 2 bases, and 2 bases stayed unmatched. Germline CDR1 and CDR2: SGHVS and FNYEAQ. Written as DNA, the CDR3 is TGTGCCAGCAGCTTAGGGCTAGCGGGAGGGCAAGAGACCCAGTACTTC. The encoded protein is CASSLGLAGGQETQYF.

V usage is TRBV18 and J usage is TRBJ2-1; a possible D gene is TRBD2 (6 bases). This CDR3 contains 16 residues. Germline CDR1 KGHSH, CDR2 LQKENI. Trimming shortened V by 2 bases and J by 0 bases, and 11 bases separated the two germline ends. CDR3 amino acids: CASSPLADLSYNEQFF. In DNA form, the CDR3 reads TGTGCCAGCTCACCATTAGCGGATCTCTCCTACAATGAGCAGTTCTTC.

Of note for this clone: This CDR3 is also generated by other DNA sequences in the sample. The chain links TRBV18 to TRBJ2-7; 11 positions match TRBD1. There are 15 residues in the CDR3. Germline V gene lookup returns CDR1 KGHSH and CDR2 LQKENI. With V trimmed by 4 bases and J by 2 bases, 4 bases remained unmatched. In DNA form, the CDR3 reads TGTGCCAGCTCACTCGGACAGGGGGCCGCCTACGAGCAGTACTTC. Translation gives CASSLGQGAAYEQYF.

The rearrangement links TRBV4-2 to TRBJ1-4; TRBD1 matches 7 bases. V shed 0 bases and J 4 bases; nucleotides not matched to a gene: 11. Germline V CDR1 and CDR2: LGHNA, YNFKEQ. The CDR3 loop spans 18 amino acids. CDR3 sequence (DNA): TGTGCCAGCAGCCAAGACCGGACAGGAGTCATCGGTAATGAAAAACTGTTTTTT. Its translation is CASSQDRTGVIGNEKLFF.

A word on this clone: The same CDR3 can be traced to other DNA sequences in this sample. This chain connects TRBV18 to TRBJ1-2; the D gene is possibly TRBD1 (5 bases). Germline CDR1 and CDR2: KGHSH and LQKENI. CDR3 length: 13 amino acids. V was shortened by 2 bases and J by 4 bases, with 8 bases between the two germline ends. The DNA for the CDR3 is TGTGCCAGCTCACCAGACAGAGGCTATGGCTACACCTTC. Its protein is CASSPDRGYGYTF.

Here the CDR3 DNA reads TGTGCCAGCAGTTCCGTTTCTGTCTACAATGAGCAGTTCTTC. It translates to CASSSVSVYNEQFF. The rearrangement links TRBV28 to TRBJ2-1; D is uncertain. V was clipped by 4 bases and J by 3 bases, with 10 bases between them. CDR3 length: 14 residues. Germline values: CDR1 MDHEN, CDR2 SYDVKM.

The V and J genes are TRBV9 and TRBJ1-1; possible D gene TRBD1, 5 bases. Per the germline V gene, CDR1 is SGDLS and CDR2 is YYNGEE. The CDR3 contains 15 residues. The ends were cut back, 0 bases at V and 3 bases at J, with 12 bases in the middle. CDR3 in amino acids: CASSVENGGDTEAFF. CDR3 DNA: TGTGCCAGCAGCGTAGAGAATGGGGGGGACACTGAAGCTTTCTTT.

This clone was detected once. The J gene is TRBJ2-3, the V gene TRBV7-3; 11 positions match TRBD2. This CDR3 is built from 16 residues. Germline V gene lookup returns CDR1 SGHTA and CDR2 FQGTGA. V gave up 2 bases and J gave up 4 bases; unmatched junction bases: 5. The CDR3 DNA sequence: TGTGCCAGCAGCTTACTAGCGGGAGGTTATTCAGATACGCAGTATTTT. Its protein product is CASSLLAGGYSDTQYF.

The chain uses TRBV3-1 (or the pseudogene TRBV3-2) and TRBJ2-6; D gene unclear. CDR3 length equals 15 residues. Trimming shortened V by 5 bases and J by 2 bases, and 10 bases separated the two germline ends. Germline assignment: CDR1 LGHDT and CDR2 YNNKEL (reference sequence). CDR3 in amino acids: CASSTQSAGANVLTF. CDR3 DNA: TGTGCCAGCAGCACCCAATCGGCTGGGGCCAACGTCCTGACTTTC.

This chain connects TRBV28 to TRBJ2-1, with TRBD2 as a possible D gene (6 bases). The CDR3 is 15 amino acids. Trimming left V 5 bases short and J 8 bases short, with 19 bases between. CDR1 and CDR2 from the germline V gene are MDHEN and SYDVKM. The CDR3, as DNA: TGTGCCAGCAGTAGCGGGCATCCACGAAGTGATGAGCAGTTCTTC. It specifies CASSSGHPRSDEQFF.

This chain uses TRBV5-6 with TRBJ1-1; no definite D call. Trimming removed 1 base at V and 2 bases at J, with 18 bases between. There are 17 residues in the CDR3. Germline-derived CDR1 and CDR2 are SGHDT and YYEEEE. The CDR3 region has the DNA TGTGCCAGCAGCTTGTACGTGAGGAATCGGGTAAACACTGAAGCTTTCTTT. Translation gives CASSLYVRNRVNTEAFF.

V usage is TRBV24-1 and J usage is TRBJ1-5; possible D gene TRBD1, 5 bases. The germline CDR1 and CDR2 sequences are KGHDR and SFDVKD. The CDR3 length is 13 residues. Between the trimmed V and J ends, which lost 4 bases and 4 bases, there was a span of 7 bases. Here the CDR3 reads CATSESGNQPQHF. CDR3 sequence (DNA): TGTGCCACCAGTGAATCAGGGAATCAGCCCCAGCATTTT.

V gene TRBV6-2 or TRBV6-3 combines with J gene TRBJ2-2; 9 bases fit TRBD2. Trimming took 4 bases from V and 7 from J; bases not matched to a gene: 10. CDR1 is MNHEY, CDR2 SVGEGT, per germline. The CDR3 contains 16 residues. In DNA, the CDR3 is TGTGCCAGCAGTTTCCCTAAGCGGGAGGACGACGGGGAGCTGTTTTTT. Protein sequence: CASSFPKREDDGELFF.

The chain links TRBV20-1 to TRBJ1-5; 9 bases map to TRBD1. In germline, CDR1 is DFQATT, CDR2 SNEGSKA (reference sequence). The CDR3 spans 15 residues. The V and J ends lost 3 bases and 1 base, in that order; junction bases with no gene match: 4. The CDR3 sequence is CSASRTGASNQPQHF. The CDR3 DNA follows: TGCAGTGCTAGTAGGACAGGGGCGAGCAATCAGCCCCAGCATTTT.

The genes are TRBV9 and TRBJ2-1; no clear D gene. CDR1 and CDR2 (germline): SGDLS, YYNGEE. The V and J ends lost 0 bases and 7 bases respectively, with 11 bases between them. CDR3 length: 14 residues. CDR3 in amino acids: CASSVDQRSNEQFF. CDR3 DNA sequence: TGTGCCAGCAGCGTAGACCAACGGTCGAATGAGCAGTTCTTC.

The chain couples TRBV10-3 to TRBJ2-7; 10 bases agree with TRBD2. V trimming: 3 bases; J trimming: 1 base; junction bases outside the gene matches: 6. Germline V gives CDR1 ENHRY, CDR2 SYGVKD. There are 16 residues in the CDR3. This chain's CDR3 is CAISDPGLADSYEQYF. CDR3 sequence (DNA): TGTGCCATCAGTGACCCTGGACTAGCGGATTCCTACGAGCAGTACTTC.